The 25 T cell receptor beta chains in this list originate from one sample, sequenced in a study of long-term antiretroviral therapy in people with HIV. Runs used v3.0 of the immunoSEQ assay and were done at survey level. Measured with immunoSEQ multiplex PCR; TCRdb has only the in-frame clones, and not every one. The sample has roughly 28,000 clones; 93% are singletons. The source was unsorted PBMCs, collected 6.2 years after starting antiretroviral therapy. These receptor sequences come from a man in his forties with HIV.

This chain joins TRBV5-4 and TRBJ2-2; 10 bases align to TRBD2. Germline V CDR1 and CDR2: SGHNT, YYREEE (reference sequence). V trimming: 6 bases; J trimming: 6 bases; junction bases outside the gene matches: 5. The CDR3 sequence is 14 residues long. The CDR3 DNA follows: TGTGCCAGCACGTCGCTAGCGGGAGCCGGGGAGCTGTTTTTT. Its translation: CASTSLAGAGELFF.

The chain carries TRBV9 and TRBJ2-1; 9 nucleotides align to TRBD1. The J segment lost 9 bases and the V segment lost 3 bases, leaving 7 bases of the junction unmatched. Per germline, CDR1 SGDLS and CDR2 YYNGEE. This CDR3 has 14 amino acids. The CDR3 region has the DNA TGTGCCAGCAGCGCCCGGGGGACAGGGTCTGAGCAGTTCTTC. Translated: CASSARGTGSEQFF.

This clone was seen a few times. The genes are TRBV6-4 and TRBJ2-3; D may be TRBD2 (6 bases). There are 15 residues in the CDR3. V dropped 2 bases and J dropped 4 bases, with 13 bases sitting between them. The germline V gene encodes CDR1 MRHNA and CDR2 SNTAGT. This CDR3 is CASSDNGEAADTQYF. The CDR3 coding sequence is TGTGCCAGCAGTGACAACGGGGAGGCAGCAGATACGCAGTATTTT.

The genes are TRBV10-2 and TRBJ2-3, with 10 bases matching TRBD2. The germline gives CDR1 WSHSY, CDR2 SAAADI. The CDR3 spans 15 residues. The trim removed 4 bases at V and 2 bases at J, leaving 3 bases unmatched. CDR3 nucleotides: TGCGCCAGCAGTGTCCTAGCGGGGGCCACAGATACGCAGTATTTT. Protein: CASSVLAGATDTQYF.

This clone is deemed medium-sized (0.01 to 0.1%). The rearrangement links TRBV10-3 to TRBJ1-1, with D unresolved. CDR1 and CDR2 from the germline V gene are ENHRY and SYGVKD. This CDR3 is built from 12 residues. Trimming removed 3 bases at V and 6 bases at J, with 8 bases between. CDR3 DNA sequence: TGTGCCATCAGTGATATGGGCTCTGAAGCTTTCTTT. This sequence encodes CAISDMGSEAFF.

The chain joins TRBV4-3 to TRBJ1-4; the D is unclear. The CDR3 runs to 15 residues. V was clipped by 4 bases and J by 0 bases, with 9 bases between them. Germline CDR1 and CDR2: LGHNA and YSLEER. CDR3 residues: CASSLRLATNEKLFF. CDR3 nucleotides: TGCGCCAGCAGCCTCAGGCTTGCAACTAATGAAAAACTGTTTTTT.

This rearrangement joins TRBV6-6 to TRBJ2-6; D is uncertain. The CDR3 spans 15 residues. Per the germline V gene, CDR1 is MNHNY and CDR2 is SVGAGI (reference sequence). The ends were cut back, 2 bases at V and 0 bases at J, with 5 bases in the middle. CDR3 sequence reads: CASSYPLSGANVLTF. DNA of the CDR3: TGTGCCAGCAGTTACCCCCTCTCTGGGGCCAACGTCCTGACTTTC.

The rearrangement links TRBV28 to TRBJ1-4; D gene ambiguous. This CDR3 contains 15 residues. Between the trimmed V and J ends, which lost 1 base and 3 bases, there was a span of 9 bases. Germline lookup yields CDR1 MDHEN and CDR2 SYDVKM. CDR3: CASSLSVQPNEKLFF. The CDR3 bases are TGTGCCAGCAGTTTATCTGTGCAGCCTAATGAAAAACTGTTTTTT.

This chain uses TRBV4-2 with TRBJ2-5; unclear D gene. Trimming took 4 bases from V and 2 from J, leaving 11 bases between them. This CDR3 has 14 residues. Germline V gene data show CDR1 as LGHNA and CDR2 as YNFKEQ. The CDR3 nucleotides are TGTGCCAGCAGCCCCGATGGTTCTCAAGAGACCCAGTACTTC. Residues: CASSPDGSQETQYF.

The chain joins TRBV28 to TRBJ2-7; D is possibly TRBD2 (7 bases). V was cut by 7 bases and J by 0 bases, with 13 bases left in between. The CDR3 has 14 amino acids. Germline loops: CDR1 MDHEN, CDR2 SYDVKM. CDR3 amino acids: CASTPGGASYEQYF. The CDR3 DNA is TGTGCCAGCACCCCGGGGGGCGCCTCCTACGAGCAGTACTTC.

The V and J genes are TRBV4-3 and TRBJ1-4; D remains ambiguous. The V end was cut by 5 bases, the J end by 7 bases, with 14 bases between. CDR1 and CDR2 from the germline V gene are LGHNA and YSLEER. The CDR3 length is 14 residues. The CDR3 here is CASSSSLLGEKLFF. The CDR3 region has the DNA TGCGCCAGCAGCTCGTCCTTGCTGGGTGAAAAACTGTTTTTT.

This sequence joins TRBV27 and TRBJ2-7, with D tentatively TRBD1 (5 bases). V lost 5 bases and J lost 2, with 10 bases in between. Germline V gene data show CDR1 as MNHEY and CDR2 as SMNVEV (reference sequence). This CDR3 region has 13 residues. CDR3 DNA sequence: TGTGCCAGCAGTCCAGGGCCCACCTACGAGCAGTACTTC. Translation: CASSPGPTYEQYF.

For the CDR3, the DNA is TGTGCCAGCAGTTTAATCAGGGGGTGGCAGCCCCAGCATTTT. Its protein is CASSLIRGWQPQHF. The chain couples TRBV27 to TRBJ1-5, with 7 bases that match TRBD1. Trimming at V came to 2 bases and at J to 7 bases, leaving 5 bases not matched to a gene. This CDR3 contains 14 residues. Germline V gene lookup returns CDR1 MNHEY and CDR2 SMNVEV (reference sequence).

V gene TRBV11-3 combines with J gene TRBJ2-2, with TRBD2 as a possible D gene (6 bases). Trimming took off 1 base at V and 7 bases at J, with 13 bases between the two ends. Germline assignment: CDR1 SGHNT and CDR2 YENEEA. CDR3 length equals 15 residues. CDR3 sequence: CASSLAPSSGGELFF. CDR3 in DNA: TGTGCCAGCAGCTTAGCCCCTAGTAGCGGCGGGGAGCTGTTTTTT.

DNA for the CDR3: TGTGCCAGTACCCCGGGCAGGGGGAACACTGAAGCTTTCTTT. Encoded protein: CASTPGRGNTEAFF. The chain employs TRBV19 and TRBJ1-1, with TRBD1 as a possible D gene (6 bases). The CDR3 contains 14 residues. The germline V gene has CDR1 LNHDA and CDR2 SQIVND (reference sequence). The ends were cut back, 7 bases at V and 1 base at J, with 13 bases in the middle.

The CDR3 is CASSFLWGQATDTQYF. The DNA for the CDR3 is TGTGCCAGCAGCTTTTTGTGGGGCCAAGCCACAGATACGCAGTATTTT. The chain combines TRBV12-1 with TRBJ2-3; the D call in the table, TRBD1, was not verified against the DNA. TRBV12-1 is tagged as a pseudogene. This CDR3 is 16 amino acids long.

The chain carries TRBV7-2 and TRBJ2-6; D not resolved. Trimming stripped 3 bases from V and 0 bases from J, with 3 bases between. The germline V gene has CDR1 SGHTA and CDR2 FQGNSA. This CDR3 is 14 amino acids long. CDR3 sequence reads: CASSLDSGANVLTF. The DNA for the CDR3 is TGTGCCAGCAGCTTGGACTCTGGGGCCAACGTCCTGACTTTC.

The chain is built from TRBV7-2 and TRBJ1-1; no clear D gene. Trimming took 2 bases from V and 0 from J, leaving 7 bases between them. The CDR3 length is 14 residues. The germline gives CDR1 SGHTA, CDR2 FQGNSA. CDR3 sequence: CASSLLAVNTEAFF. The CDR3 coding sequence is TGTGCCAGCAGCTTATTGGCAGTGAACACTGAAGCTTTCTTT.

The chain recombines TRBV29-1 with TRBJ2-4; 8 positions match TRBD1. The V gene end was trimmed by 7 bases and the J gene end by 7 bases; junction bases not matched to a gene: 9. CDR3 length equals 13 residues. CDR1 SQVTM and CDR2 ANQGSEA come from the germline V gene. The CDR3 sequence is CSGTDRGSNIQYF. DNA of the CDR3: TGCAGCGGCACCGACAGGGGTTCCAACATTCAGTACTTC.

This clone was detected only once. V usage is TRBV5-1 and J usage is TRBJ1-1; 7 positions agree with TRBD1. The V gene's germline CDR1 is SGHRS and CDR2 YFSETQ. The CDR3 has 13 residues. Unmatched junction bases numbered 2, after V lost 5 bases and J lost 1 base. This chain's CDR3 is CASRRTGNTEAFF. The CDR3 DNA sequence: TGCGCCAGCAGACGGACAGGGAACACTGAAGCTTTCTTT. Looking up the rest from reference TRBV5-1 and TRBJ1-1 gives the full variable domain: KAGVTQTPRYLIKTRGQQVTLSCSPISGHRSVSWYQQTPGQGLQFLFEYFSETQRNKGNFPGRFSGRQFSNSRSEMNVSTLELGDSALYLCASRRTGNTEAFFGQGTRLTVV.

V gene TRBV6-5 combines with J gene TRBJ2-1, with D possibly matching TRBD1 (6 bases). Trimming removed 2 bases at V and 8 bases at J, with 13 bases between. This CDR3 has 14 residues. In germline, CDR1 is MNHEY, CDR2 SVGAGI. The CDR3 DNA follows: TGTGCCAGCAGTTACGTTCAGGGGAGCTATGAGCAGTTCTTC. Its translation: CASSYVQGSYEQFF.

The V and J genes are TRBV19 and TRBJ2-3; D is perhaps TRBD1 (7 bases). V lost 5 bases to trimming and J lost 5 bases, with 11 bases between them. CDR3 length: 13 amino acids. Looked up from germline, CDR1 is LNHDA and CDR2 is SQIVND (reference sequence). CDR3 loop: CASSAQGGDTQYF. The CDR3 bases are TGTGCCAGTAGTGCCCAGGGGGGAGATACGCAGTATTTT.

This chain joins TRBV19 and TRBJ2-2; the D is unclear. The CDR3 contains 13 residues. Between the trimmed V and J ends, which lost 3 bases and 4 bases, there was a span of 6 bases. Germline-derived CDR1 and CDR2 are LNHDA and SQIVND (reference sequence). This chain's CDR3 is CASSIHRTGELFF. The CDR3 DNA reads as TGTGCCAGTAGTATCCACCGCACCGGGGAGCTGTTTTTT.

The rearrangement joins TRBV2 to TRBJ2-7; D is tentatively TRBD1 or TRBD2 (5 bases each). The ends were cut back, 4 bases at V and 4 bases at J, with 5 bases in the middle. CDR1 SNHLY and CDR2 FYNNEI come from the germline V gene. This CDR3 is built from 11 residues. This chain's CDR3 is CASSGGYEQYF. CDR3 in DNA: TGTGCCAGCAGTGGGGGGTACGAGCAGTACTTC.

V is TRBV19 and J is TRBJ1-4, with D possibly being TRBD1 (6 bases). The V end lost 6 bases, the J end lost 6 bases, and 14 bases lay between the germline ends. CDR1 LNHDA and CDR2 SQIVND come from the germline V gene (reference sequence). This CDR3 is built from 14 residues. CDR3 bases: TGTGCCAGTAGGCCCCGGGGGCAGGATGAAAAACTGTTTTTT. This encodes CASRPRGQDEKLFF.